This TCR beta chain was captured by sequencing in a study of shared clonotypes between healthy human individuals. Across the whole study: CD4 naive cells filled three plates per donor, CD4 memory three, CD8 naive two and CD8 memory one.

It was CD45RO-negative cells, positively selected for CCR7, that made up naive CD8 cells, with terminally differentiated effector memory CD45RA+ cells excluded. General study results and limits: The study found lower generation probabilities in non-shared clonotypes than in those shared by all four donors. Among the subsets, naive ones generally showed larger estimated richness than memory ones. Sharing across a handful of donors was seen in 5% to 5.5% of naive CD4 clonotypes.

Data came from immunoSEQ multiplex PCR; TCRdb stores just in-frame clones and leaves some out. The sample consists of approximately 840,000 clones, approximately 96% of them appearing once. Germline lookup yields CDR1 LNHDA and CDR2 SQIVND (reference sequence). V was clipped by 3 bases and J by 0 bases, with 9 bases between them. The CDR3 length is 14 residues. A remark on this clone: Its cognate antigen is unknown. The sample contains more than one DNA sequence encoding this CDR3.

The chain recombines TRBV19 with TRBJ2-7, with D perhaps matching TRBD1 or TRBD2 (5 bases each). The sample comprised naive CD8+ T cells sorted from blood. The clonotype was recovered from a man aged 25-40 years in good health. The CDR3 region is CASSIGTPSYEQYF. The CDR3 DNA is TGTGCCAGTAGTATTGGGACGCCCTCCTACGAGCAGTACTTC.